The present TCR beta chain was sequenced within a study of shared clonotypes between healthy human individuals. Note on this clone: Antigen unknown.

Whole-study results and caveats: The represented genetic and exposure-history diversity was limited by the small number of donors.

Unsorted PBMC replicate PCRs drew on roughly 300 ng DNA, representing some 32,000 T cell genomes. Clones were read by immunoSEQ multiplex PCR, and TCRdb kept only the in-frame ones, dropping some. The table lists about 490,000 clones, 70% to 80% of them singletons, with 12% in the top ten. The V gene end was trimmed by 5 bases and the J gene end by 5 bases; junction bases not matched to a gene: 2. Germline V CDR1 and CDR2: LNHDA, SQIVND (reference sequence). This CDR3 has 13 amino acids. What was sequenced was PBMCs. The J gene is TRBJ1-5, the V gene TRBV19; 8 bases map to TRBD1. This clonotype was obtained from a woman in her forties in good health. Some clones in this sample may be carry-over from other donors' samples. The CDR3 nucleotides read TGTGCCAGTAGTGGGACAGGAGATCAGCCCCAGCATTTT. Protein product: CASSGTGDQPQHF.